This TCR beta chain was obtained from a study of shared clonotypes between healthy human individuals. Comments on this clone: Its antigen is unknown.

Original methodology: From ImmunoSEQ came sequences covering only the junction and carrying no quality scores, so filtering differed. This table comes from immunoSEQ multiplex PCR, and its TCRdb copy is limited to in-frame clones, with some not included. D and trimming come from the DNA, and the V and J calls and clone size come from that table. The data show 800,000 or so clones, with about 96% seen just once and about 0.25% held by the top ten. The CDR3 runs 16 residues. CDR1 and CDR2 from the germline V gene are SEHNR and FQNEAQ (reference sequence). V was pared by 1 base and J by 2 bases, with 14 bases between. Study outcomes and limitations: Large sequencing depth failed to make sorted-subset sequencing complete, rarefaction showed. Sampling covered blood only; tissue repertoires likely differ.

CD45RO negativity and positive selection for CCR7 defined naive CD8 cells, a population that excluded terminally differentiated effector memory CD45RA+ cells. The V and J genes are TRBV7-9 and TRBJ1-2; D is possibly TRBD1 (6 bases). What was sequenced was naive CD8+ T cells sorted from blood. This clonotype originated in a man aged 30-40 years in good health. The CDR3 sequence is CASSLDWAGENYGYTF. The CDR3 region has the DNA TGTGCCAGCAGCTTAGATTGGGCAGGGGAGAACTATGGCTACACCTTC.